The 13 T cell receptor beta chains given below trace back to one sample, sequenced in a study of blood T cell repertoires in COVID-19. Here immunoSEQ multiplex PCR was the method, and the copy in TCRdb shows in-frame clones only, minus some. The profile shows some 200,000 clones, around 86% of them singletons. Sequenced material: peripheral blood. The receptors shown here come from a man aged 80 or over with acute or convalescent COVID-19.

The genes are TRBV28 and TRBJ1-1, with D uncertain. V gave up 4 bases and J gave up 8 bases, with 17 bases separating them. CDR1 and CDR2 from the germline V gene are MDHEN and SYDVKM. The CDR3 runs 14 residues. The DNA of the CDR3 is TGTGCCAGCAGTTCCCCCATCCTACAGCGGGAAGCTTTCTTT. This gives the protein CASSSPILQREAFF. Together with reference TRBV28 and TRBJ1-1, the CDR3 gives the full variable domain: DVKVTQSSRYLVKRTGEKVFLECVQDMDHENMFWYRQDPGLGLRLIYFSYDVKMKEKGDIPEGYSVSREKKERFSLILESASTNQTSMYLCASSSPILQREAFFGQGTRLTVV.

The chain links TRBV27 to TRBJ2-2; 7 nucleotides agree with TRBD2. The CDR3 length is 15 residues. The junction had 6 bases not matched to a gene; V was cut back by 3 bases and J by 5 bases. Germline CDR1 is MNHEY and CDR2 is SMNVEV (reference sequence). In DNA, the CDR3 is TGTGCCAGCAGTTTCACGAGACTAGCAACCGGGGAGCTGTTTTTT. Its protein is CASSFTRLATGELFF.

The chain is built from TRBV6-2 or TRBV6-3 and TRBJ2-5; 8 nucleotides agree with TRBD1. Germline values: CDR1 MNHEY, CDR2 SVGEGT. V shed 5 bases, J shed 5 bases, and the junction held 10 bases outside the gene matches. The CDR3 sequence is 15 residues long. The CDR3 loop reads CASSDRGIAFETQYF. The CDR3, as DNA: TGTGCCAGCAGTGACAGGGGTATTGCATTCGAGACCCAGTACTTC.

The chain couples TRBV20-1 to TRBJ2-7, with TRBD1 as a possible D gene (5 bases). The CDR3 contains 13 residues. Germline CDR1 and CDR2: DFQATT and SNEGSKA (reference sequence). V was clipped by 3 bases and J by 2 bases, with 11 bases between them. The CDR3: CSASQGMTYEQYF. CDR3 DNA: TGCAGTGCTAGTCAGGGAATGACCTACGAGCAGTACTTC.

The gene calls are TRBV29-1 and TRBJ2-1; 10 bases match TRBD2. Trimming took 0 bases from V and 3 from J; bases not matched to a gene: 5. The germline V gene encodes CDR1 SQVTM and CDR2 ANQGSEA. This CDR3 contains 16 residues. Written as DNA, the CDR3 is TGCAGCGTTGAAGAGTGGGCTAGCGGGAGCTACAATGAGCAGTTCTTC. Translated, it gives CSVEEWASGSYNEQFF.

This chain links TRBV23-1 with TRBJ2-7, with 16 positions matching TRBD2. TRBV23-1 carries the ORF label, with uncertain function. The CDR3 covers 18 residues. V lost 3 bases, J lost 4 bases, and 9 bases stayed unmatched. The CDR3 DNA reads TGCGCCAGCAGTCAGCTGACCCCGGGACTAGCGGGAGGGTACGAGCAGTACGTC. It yields the protein CASSQLTPGLAGGYEQYV.

The chain combines TRBV2 with TRBJ2-1; a weak D match, TRBD1 (6 bases). V was shortened by 5 bases and J by 4 bases, with 18 bases between the two germline ends. The length of the CDR3 is 16 residues. Germline loops: CDR1 SNHLY, CDR2 FYNNEI. In DNA form, the CDR3 reads TGTGCCAGCAGTCGAGAAGGGGGTAGGAAGTACAATGAGCAGTTCTTC. Translated, it gives CASSREGGRKYNEQFF.

V and J are TRBV24-1 and TRBJ1-2; the D is unclear. Trimming removed 2 bases from V and 6 bases from J, with 9 bases in between. CDR3 length equals 13 residues. Germline V gene data show CDR1 as KGHDR and CDR2 as SFDVKD. CDR3 in amino acids: CATSDSRRDGYTF. CDR3 sequence (DNA): TGTGCCACCAGTGATTCCCGCCGGGATGGCTACACCTTC.

The chain employs TRBV4-1 and TRBJ1-5; possibly TRBD1 for D (6 bases). The CDR3 is made up of 15 amino acids. Trimming stripped 3 bases from V and 4 bases from J, with 13 bases between. Germline-derived CDR1 and CDR2 are MGHRA and YSYEKL. The CDR3 spells CASSHGTLQNQPQHF. CDR3 DNA: TGCGCCAGCAGCCACGGGACACTGCAAAATCAGCCCCAGCATTTT.

The sample holds one count of this clone. The chain has TRBV5-6 and TRBJ2-5; maybe TRBD1 (6 bases). The length of the CDR3 is 14 residues. Per germline, CDR1 SGHDT and CDR2 YYEEEE. The V gene lost 5 bases and the J gene lost 5 bases, with 16 bases spanning the gap. The CDR3: CASSFGLGAETQYF. The CDR3 DNA sequence: TGTGCCAGCAGTTTTGGGTTGGGGGCCGAGACCCAGTACTTC.

CDR3 residues: CASSVGQGARWEQFF. The CDR3 bases are TGTGCCAGCAGCGTAGGACAGGGGGCGAGGTGGGAGCAGTTCTTC. This sequence joins TRBV9 and TRBJ2-1, with TRBD1 matching 10 bases. V trimming: 0 bases; J trimming: 10 bases; junction bases outside the gene matches: 7. The CDR3 length is 15 residues. Germline V gives CDR1 SGDLS, CDR2 YYNGEE.

The rearrangement uses TRBV6-5 and TRBJ2-1, with 10 bases matching TRBD1. Germline V gene sequence: CDR1 MNHEY, CDR2 SVGAGI. This CDR3 spans 16 amino acids. The V gene end was trimmed by 2 bases and the J gene end by 7 bases; junction bases not matched to a gene: 8. The CDR3 loop is CASSYTPGQGTNEQFF. The CDR3 DNA sequence: TGTGCCAGCAGTTACACCCCGGGACAGGGGACAAATGAGCAGTTCTTC.

This CDR3 reads CASSLGAGAPSTEAFF. The CDR3 region has the DNA TGTGCCAGCAGCTTAGGGGCAGGGGCCCCCAGCACTGAAGCTTTCTTT. This sequence joins TRBV7-9 and TRBJ1-1; tentative D call: TRBD1 (6 bases). The V end was cut by 1 base, the J end by 4 bases, with 16 bases between. CDR1 is SEHNR, CDR2 FQNEAQ, per germline (reference sequence). The CDR3 has 16 amino acids.